This T cell receptor (beta chain) was obtained from a study of blood T cell repertoires in COVID-19. The germline V and J ends were trimmed by 3 bases and 6 bases, with 12 bases remaining between them. This CDR3 has 14 amino acids. From germline, CDR1 is MGHRA and CDR2 YSYEKL. Profiled with immunoSEQ multiplex PCR; TCRdb holds only in-frame clones, not every one. Here the sample spans about 260,000 clones, roughly 82% being singletons. The chain employs TRBV4-1 and TRBJ1-5; no clear D gene. This TCR was sampled from a woman aged 45-65 years who had recovered from COVID-19. Sequencing was performed on PBMCs or T cells enriched from blood (not recorded which). CDR3: CASSHEARGQPQHF. CDR3 bases: TGCGCCAGCAGCCACGAGGCGCGGGGTCAGCCCCAGCATTTT.